This TCR beta chain stems from a study of shared clonotypes between healthy human individuals. Each subset's genomic DNA was split evenly across several immunoSEQ plates. Libraries were prepared by immunoSEQ multiplex PCR; TCRdb keeps only in-frame clonotypes and omits some of them. The sample consists of about 710,000 clones, less than 80% of them appearing once. The CDR3 is made up of 13 amino acids. CDR1 is SGHDT and CDR2 is YYEEEE in the germline V gene. Between the trimmed V and J ends, which lost 4 bases and 5 bases, there was a span of 12 bases. Each sample came from a Caucasian adult donor living in Nashville, Tennessee. This clone was counted between two and nine times.

This chain connects TRBV5-6 to TRBJ2-5, with D tentatively TRBD1 (5 bases). The TCR sequence derives from a woman under 40 in good health. Input material: memory CD4+ T cells sorted from blood. Subset specified: CD45RA-negative fraction. This CDR3 is CASSLKGWETQYF. Here the CDR3 DNA reads TGTGCCAGCAGCCTAAAGGGGTGGGAGACCCAGTACTTC.